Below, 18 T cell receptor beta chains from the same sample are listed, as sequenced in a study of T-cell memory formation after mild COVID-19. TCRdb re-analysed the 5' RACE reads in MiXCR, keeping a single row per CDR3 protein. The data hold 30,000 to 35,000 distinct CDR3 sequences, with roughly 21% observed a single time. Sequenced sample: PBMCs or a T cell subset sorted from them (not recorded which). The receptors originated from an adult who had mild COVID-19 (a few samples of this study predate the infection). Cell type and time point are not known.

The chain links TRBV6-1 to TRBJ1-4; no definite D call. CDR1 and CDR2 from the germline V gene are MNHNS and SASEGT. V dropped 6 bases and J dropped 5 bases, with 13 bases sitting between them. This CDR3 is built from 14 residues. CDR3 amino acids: CASRPAVENEKLFF. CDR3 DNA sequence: TGTGCCAGCAGACCCGCAGTAGAGAATGAAAAACTGTTTTTT.

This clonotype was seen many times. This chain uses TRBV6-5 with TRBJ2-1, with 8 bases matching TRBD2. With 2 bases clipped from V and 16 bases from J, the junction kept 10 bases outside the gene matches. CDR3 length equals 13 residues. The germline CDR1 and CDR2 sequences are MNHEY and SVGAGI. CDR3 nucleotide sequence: TGTGCCAGCAGTTACCGTTACCGGGGGGGCGATTTCTTC. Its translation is CASSYRYRGGDFF.

The CDR3 reads CSVEGSGYEQYF. CDR3 bases: TGCAGCGTTGAAGGTTCCGGCTACGAGCAGTACTTC. This chain joins TRBV29-1 and TRBJ2-7; D call uncertain. Germline CDR1 SQVTM, CDR2 ANQGSEA. This CDR3 contains 12 residues. V lost 1 base to trimming and J lost 3 bases, with 7 bases between them.

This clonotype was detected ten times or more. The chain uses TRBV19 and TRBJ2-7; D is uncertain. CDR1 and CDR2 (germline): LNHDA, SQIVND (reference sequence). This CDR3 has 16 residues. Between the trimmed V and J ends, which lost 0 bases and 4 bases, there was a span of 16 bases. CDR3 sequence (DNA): TGTGCCAGTAGTATAGACCCGCGGATAGAGAGGTACGAGCAGTACTTC. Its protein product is CASSIDPRIERYEQYF.

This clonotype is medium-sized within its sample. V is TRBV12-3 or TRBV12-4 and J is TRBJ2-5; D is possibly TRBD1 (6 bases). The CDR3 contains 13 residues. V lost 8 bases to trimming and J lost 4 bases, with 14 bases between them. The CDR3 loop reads CASRRGHGETQYF. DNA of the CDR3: TGTGCCAGCCGAAGGGGACATGGAGAGACCCAGTACTTC.

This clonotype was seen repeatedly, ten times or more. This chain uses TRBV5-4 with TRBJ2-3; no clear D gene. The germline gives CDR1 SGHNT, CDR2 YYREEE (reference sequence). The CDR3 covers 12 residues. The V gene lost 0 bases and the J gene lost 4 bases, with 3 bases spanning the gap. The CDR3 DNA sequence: TGTGCCAGCAGCTTGGCATCAGATACGCAGTATTTT. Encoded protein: CASSLASDTQYF.

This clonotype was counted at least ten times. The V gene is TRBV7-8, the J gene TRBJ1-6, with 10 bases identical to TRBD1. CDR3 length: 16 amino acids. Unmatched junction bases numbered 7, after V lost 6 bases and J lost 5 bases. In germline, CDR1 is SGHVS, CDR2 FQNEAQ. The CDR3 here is CASSSTGTGDNSPLHF. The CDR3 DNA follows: TGTGCCAGCAGTTCAACCGGGACAGGGGATAATTCACCCCTCCACTTT. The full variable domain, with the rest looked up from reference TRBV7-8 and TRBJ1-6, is GAGVSQSPRYKVAKRGQDVALRCDPISGHVSLFWYQQALGQGPEFLTYFQNEAQLDKSGLPSDRFFAERPEGSVSTLKIQRTQQEDSAVYLCASSSTGTGDNSPLHFGNGTRLTVT.

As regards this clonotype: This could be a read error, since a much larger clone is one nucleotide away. CDR3 nucleotides: TGTGCCAGCAGAAGGGACAGGGACTATGGCTACACCTTC. Translated: CASRRDRDYGYTF. The chain couples TRBV7-2 to TRBJ1-2; 9 bases match TRBD1. Looked up from germline, CDR1 is SGHTA and CDR2 is FQGNSA. V was clipped by 6 bases and J by 3 bases; unmatched bases: 2. The CDR3 has 13 residues. Using reference TRBV7-2 and TRBJ1-2 for the parts outside the CDR3, the full variable domain is GAGVSQSPSNKVTEKGKDVELRCDPISGHTALYWYRQSLGQGLEFLIYFQGNSAPDKSGLPSDRFSAERTGGSVSTLTIQRTQQEDSAVYLCASRRDRDYGYTFGSGTRLTVV.

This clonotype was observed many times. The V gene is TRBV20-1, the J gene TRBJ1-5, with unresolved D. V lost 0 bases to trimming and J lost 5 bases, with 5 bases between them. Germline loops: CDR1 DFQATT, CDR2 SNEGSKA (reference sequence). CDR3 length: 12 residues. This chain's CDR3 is CSARDGDQPQHF. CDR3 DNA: TGCAGTGCTAGAGATGGGGATCAGCCCCAGCATTTT.

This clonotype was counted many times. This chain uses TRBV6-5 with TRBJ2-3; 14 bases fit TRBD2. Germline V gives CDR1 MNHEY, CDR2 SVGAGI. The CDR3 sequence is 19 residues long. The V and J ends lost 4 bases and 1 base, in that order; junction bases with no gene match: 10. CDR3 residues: CASSSYLTSGRGGTDTQYF. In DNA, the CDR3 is TGTGCCAGCAGTTCGTACCTGACTAGCGGGAGGGGGGGCACAGATACGCAGTATTTT.

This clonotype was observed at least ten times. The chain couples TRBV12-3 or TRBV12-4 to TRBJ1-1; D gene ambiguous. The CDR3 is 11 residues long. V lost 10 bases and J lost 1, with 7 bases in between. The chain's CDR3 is CATYRNTEAFF. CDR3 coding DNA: TGTGCCACATACAGGAACACTGAAGCTTTCTTT.

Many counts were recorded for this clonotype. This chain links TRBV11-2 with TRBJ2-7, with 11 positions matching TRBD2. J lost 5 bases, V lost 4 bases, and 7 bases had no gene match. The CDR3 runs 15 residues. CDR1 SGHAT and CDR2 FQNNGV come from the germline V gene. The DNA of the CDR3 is TGTGCCAGCAGCTCCGCACTAGCGGGAGTTGACGAGCAGTACTTC. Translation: CASSSALAGVDEQYF.

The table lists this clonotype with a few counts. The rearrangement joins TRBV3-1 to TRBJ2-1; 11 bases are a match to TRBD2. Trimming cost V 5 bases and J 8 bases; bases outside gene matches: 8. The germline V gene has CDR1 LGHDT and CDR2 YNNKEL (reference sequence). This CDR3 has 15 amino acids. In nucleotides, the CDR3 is TGTGCCAGCAGCTCCGGCGGTAGCGGGAGGGATGAGCAGTTCTTC. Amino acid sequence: CASSSGGSGRDEQFF.

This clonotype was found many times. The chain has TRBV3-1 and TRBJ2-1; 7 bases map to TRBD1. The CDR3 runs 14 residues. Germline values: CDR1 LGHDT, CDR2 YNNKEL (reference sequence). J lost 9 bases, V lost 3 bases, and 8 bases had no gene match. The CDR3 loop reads CASSQDNRGREQFF. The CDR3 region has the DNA TGTGCCAGCAGCCAGGATAACAGGGGACGTGAGCAGTTCTTC.

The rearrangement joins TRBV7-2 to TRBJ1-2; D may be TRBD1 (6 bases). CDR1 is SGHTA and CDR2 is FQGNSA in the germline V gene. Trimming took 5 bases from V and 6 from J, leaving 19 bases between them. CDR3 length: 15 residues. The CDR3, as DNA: TGTGCCAGCAGCCGGACGACAGGATGGGGCGATGGCTACACCTTC. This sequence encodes CASSRTTGWGDGYTF.

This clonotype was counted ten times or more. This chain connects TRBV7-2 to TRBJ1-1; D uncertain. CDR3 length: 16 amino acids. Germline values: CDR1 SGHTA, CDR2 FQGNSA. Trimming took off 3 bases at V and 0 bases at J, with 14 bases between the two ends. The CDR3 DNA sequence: TGTGCCAGCAGCTTTAGGGAGACAAGGATGAACACTGAAGCTTTCTTT. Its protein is CASSFRETRMNTEAFF.

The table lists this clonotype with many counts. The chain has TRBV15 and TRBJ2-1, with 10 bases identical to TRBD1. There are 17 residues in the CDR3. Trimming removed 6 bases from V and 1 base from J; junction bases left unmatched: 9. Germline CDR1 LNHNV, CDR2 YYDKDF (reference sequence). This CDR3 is CATRNRGQGGSYNEQFF. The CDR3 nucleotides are TGTGCCACCAGGAACCGTGGACAGGGGGGTTCCTACAATGAGCAGTTCTTC.

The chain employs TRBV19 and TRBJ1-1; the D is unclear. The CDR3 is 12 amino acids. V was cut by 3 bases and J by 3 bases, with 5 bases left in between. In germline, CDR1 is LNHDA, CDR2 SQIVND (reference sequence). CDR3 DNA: TGTGCCAGTAGTATCGGCCACACTGAAGCTTTCTTT. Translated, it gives CASSIGHTEAFF.